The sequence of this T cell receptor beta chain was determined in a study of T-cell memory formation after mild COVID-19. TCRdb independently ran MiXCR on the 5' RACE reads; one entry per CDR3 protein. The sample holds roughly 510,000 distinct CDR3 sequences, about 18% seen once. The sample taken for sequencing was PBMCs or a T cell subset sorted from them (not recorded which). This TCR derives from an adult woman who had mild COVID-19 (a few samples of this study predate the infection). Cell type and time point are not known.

CDR3 nucleotides: TGCGCCAGCAGCTGGACTAGCCCTCCCATGAACACCGGGGAGCTGTTTTTT. This translates into CASSWTSPPMNTGELFF. The chain has TRBV5-1 and TRBJ2-2; 8 bases line up with TRBD2. J lost 1 base, V lost 3 bases, and 8 bases had no gene match. This CDR3 contains 17 residues. Germline CDR1 SGHRS, CDR2 YFSETQ.